The source of this TCR beta chain is a study of blood T cell repertoires in COVID-19. Study at large: T cells, B-cell-depleted T cells, or PBMCs supplied cDNA or gDNA.

Per the original methods: Quantification of nucleated cells was approximated via reference gene primer amplification. The repertoire was sequenced with immunoSEQ multiplex PCR; TCRdb's copy has only in-frame clones and lacks some. D and trimming were read from the DNA, whereas the V and J calls and clone size are those reported in that table. The sample holds roughly 230,000 clones, roughly 84% seen once. The V gene end was trimmed by 2 bases and the J gene end by 3 bases; junction bases not matched to a gene: 1. This CDR3 has 14 residues. Germline CDR1 reads SEHNR; CDR2 reads FQNEAQ (reference sequence). In assigning cohorts, the study relied on participant-reported clinical history.

The rearrangement joins TRBV7-9 to TRBJ1-2; 9 bases fit TRBD1. This TCR was sampled from a woman between 45 and 65 years old who had been exposed to COVID-19. Sequenced: PBMCs or T cells enriched from blood (not recorded which). The CDR3 bases are TGTGCCAGCAGCTTAAGGGACAGGGACTATGGCTACACCTTC. As protein: CASSLRDRDYGYTF.